These 26 T cell receptor beta chains share one sample of origin, sequenced in a study of graft-versus-host responses after intestinal transplantation. These receptors have no identified antigens. Produced via immunoSEQ multiplex PCR; TCRdb's table is partial and in-frame only. The table records 90,000 to 150,000 clones, 90% to 95% of them present only once. The material sequenced was unstimulated CD8+ T cells sorted from spleen or lymph node cells, taken before intestinal transplant. The source is a human donor who received an intestinal transplant.

The count of this clone is one. The same CDR3 also results from other DNA sequences found in this sample. J is TRBJ2-1 and V is TRBV28; D might be TRBD1 (5 bases). In germline, CDR1 is MDHEN, CDR2 SYDVKM. V lost 3 bases and J lost 1, with 7 bases in between. This CDR3 contains 14 residues. This chain's CDR3 is CASSLQGSYNEQFF. The CDR3 DNA follows: TGTGCCAGCAGTTTGCAGGGTTCCTACAATGAGCAGTTCTTC. Combining the CDR3 with reference TRBV28 and TRBJ2-1 gives the whole variable domain DVKVTQSSRYLVKRTGEKVFLECVQDMDHENMFWYRQDPGLGLRLIYFSYDVKMKEKGDIPEGYSVSREKKERFSLILESASTNQTSMYLCASSLQGSYNEQFFGPGTRLTVL.

The chain combines TRBV28 with TRBJ2-1; D is uncertain. The ends were cut back, 4 bases at V and 1 base at J, with 8 bases in the middle. Germline V gives CDR1 MDHEN, CDR2 SYDVKM. CDR3 size: 14 residues. The CDR3 is CASSWLNSYNEQFF. In nucleotides, the CDR3 is TGTGCCAGCAGTTGGCTTAATTCCTACAATGAGCAGTTCTTC.

J is TRBJ2-3 and V is TRBV2; D is perhaps TRBD1 (6 bases). V lost 9 bases and J lost 0, with 19 bases in between. Germline-derived CDR1 and CDR2 are SNHLY and FYNNEI. The CDR3 is made up of 16 amino acids. This CDR3 is CARQGITVESTDTQYF. CDR3 nucleotide sequence: TGTGCCAGGCAGGGGATAACGGTAGAAAGCACAGATACGCAGTATTTT.

The chain links TRBV27 to TRBJ2-5, with 12 bases aligning to TRBD2. V trimming: 5 bases; J trimming: 5 bases; junction bases outside the gene matches: 6. Germline V gene lookup returns CDR1 MNHEY and CDR2 SMNVEV (reference sequence). The CDR3 sequence is 15 residues long. CDR3 residues: CASSPRLAGDETQYF. The CDR3 region has the DNA TGTGCCAGCAGTCCTCGACTAGCGGGAGACGAGACCCAGTACTTC.

The genes are TRBV4-1 and TRBJ2-1; 7 bases are shared with TRBD1. The CDR3 has 15 residues. Germline-derived CDR1 and CDR2 are MGHRA and YSYEKL. The junction had 3 bases not matched to a gene; V was cut back by 1 base and J by 3 bases. The CDR3 DNA follows: TGCGCCAGCAGCCAAGTAGGGGGCGACTACAATGAGCAGTTCTTC. It translates to CASSQVGGDYNEQFF.

The sample holds one count of this clone. V usage is TRBV7-2 and J usage is TRBJ2-3, with D possibly being TRBD2 (6 bases). Trimming removed 1 base from V and 0 bases from J, with 11 bases in between. The CDR3 is 16 residues long. CDR1 is SGHTA, CDR2 FQGNSA, per germline. CDR3 sequence (DNA): TGTGCCAGCAGCTTAGGGGCTAGCGCTAGCACAGATACGCAGTATTTT. Translating gives CASSLGASASTDTQYF.

CDR3 amino acids: CASRVEPYEQYF. The CDR3 DNA reads TGTGCCAGCCGCGTTGAGCCCTACGAGCAGTACTTC. The V gene is TRBV21-1, the J gene TRBJ2-7; no DNA check was done on the table's D call, TRBD2. TRBV21-1 is classified as a pseudogene. There are 12 residues in the CDR3.

The chain employs TRBV5-1 and TRBJ1-1; 7 bases fit TRBD1. The V gene's germline CDR1 is SGHRS and CDR2 YFSETQ. Trimming removed 4 bases from V and 8 bases from J; junction bases left unmatched: 2. This CDR3 has 11 amino acids. The CDR3 DNA follows: TGCGCCAGCAGCCTGACAGGGGAAGCTTTCTTT. Amino acids: CASSLTGEAFF.

This chain connects TRBV5-1 to TRBJ2-5; 12 bases match TRBD2. Germline V gene lookup returns CDR1 SGHRS and CDR2 YFSETQ. Losses at the gene ends were 3 bases for V and 2 bases for J; bases not matched to a gene: 5. This CDR3 region has 16 residues. In DNA, the CDR3 is TGCGCCAGCAGCTGGCGACTAGCGGGAGTTCAAGAGACCCAGTACTTC. Protein sequence: CASSWRLAGVQETQYF.

Here the CDR3 reads CASSLPTSGPSYEQYF. CDR3 in DNA: TGTGCCAGCAGCTTACCCACTAGCGGGCCCTCCTACGAGCAGTACTTC. The V and J genes are TRBV7-9 and TRBJ2-5; 9 bases fit TRBD2. The closer fit of TRBJ2-7 to the DNA end suggests the J call may be wrong. The CDR3 sequence is 16 residues long. Germline CDR1 is SEHNR and CDR2 is FQNEAQ (reference sequence).

This chain connects TRBV4-3 to TRBJ2-7; TRBD1 aligns across 7 bases. The germline CDR1 and CDR2 sequences are LGHNA and YSLEER. The CDR3 is 14 residues long. The trim removed 4 bases at V and 5 bases at J, leaving 8 bases unmatched. CDR3: CASSLALGTDEQYF. The CDR3 DNA reads TGCGCCAGCAGCCTCGCCCTCGGGACAGACGAGCAGTACTTC.

V is TRBV5-1 and J is TRBJ2-5; 8 bases are a match to TRBD2. Germline CDR1 SGHRS, CDR2 YFSETQ. The CDR3 covers 15 residues. V was pared by 2 bases and J by 1 base, with 4 bases of the junction left unmatched. The CDR3 sequence: CASSLRREAQETQYF. In DNA form, the CDR3 reads TGCGCCAGCAGCTTAAGGCGGGAGGCCCAAGAGACCCAGTACTTC.

The chain is built from TRBV18 and TRBJ1-1; tentative D call: TRBD1 (5 bases). This CDR3 spans 14 amino acids. Trimming stripped 5 bases from V and 5 bases from J, with 15 bases between. The germline V gene encodes CDR1 KGHSH and CDR2 LQKENI. CDR3 residues: CASSSRLGETEAFF. In DNA form, the CDR3 reads TGTGCCAGCTCATCAAGACTGGGGGAGACTGAAGCTTTCTTT.

Notes on this clone: At the DNA level, this CDR3 is encoded by other sequences in the same sample as well. V and J are TRBV7-9 and TRBJ1-1, with D tentatively TRBD1 (6 bases). Per germline, CDR1 SEHNR and CDR2 FQNEAQ (reference sequence). There are 15 residues in the CDR3. V lost 0 bases and J 2 bases, leaving 10 bases between the germline ends. This CDR3 reads CASSLALGTNTEAFF. CDR3 nucleotides: TGTGCCAGCAGCTTAGCGCTAGGGACAAACACTGAAGCTTTCTTT.

This clone was recorded only once. This chain joins TRBV19 and TRBJ1-2, with D perhaps TRBD1 (5 bases). V was shortened by 5 bases and J by 0 bases, with 7 bases between the two germline ends. The V gene's germline CDR1 is LNHDA and CDR2 SQIVND (reference sequence). The CDR3 loop spans 13 amino acids. CDR3 nucleotides: TGTGCCAGTAGTCCGACAGCTAACTATGGCTACACCTTC. This gives the protein CASSPTANYGYTF.

The chain links TRBV28 to TRBJ2-7; 9 positions match TRBD1. Trimming at V came to 3 bases and at J to 3 bases, leaving 9 bases not matched to a gene. The length of the CDR3 is 16 residues. Germline V gene data show CDR1 as MDHEN and CDR2 as SYDVKM. Written as DNA, the CDR3 is TGTGCCAGCAGTTTGTGGGGACAGGGAATGGTCTACGAGCAGTACTTC. It is translated as CASSLWGQGMVYEQYF.

With respect to this clone: Different DNA sequences within this sample yield the same CDR3. The chain couples TRBV27 to TRBJ2-7; 9 bases are a match to TRBD1. Germline-derived CDR1 and CDR2 are MNHEY and SMNVEV (reference sequence). V lost 2 bases to trimming and J lost 1 base; unmatched junction nucleotides: 0. The CDR3 has 14 residues. In nucleotides, the CDR3 is TGTGCCAGCAGTTTAGGGACAGGGTCCTACGAGCAGTACTTC. Translating it yields CASSLGTGSYEQYF.

The J gene is TRBJ2-3, the V gene TRBV7-9, with a weak D call TRBD1 (6 bases). V shed 4 bases and J shed 3 bases, with 14 bases lying between them. The germline gives CDR1 SEHNR, CDR2 FQNEAQ (reference sequence). The CDR3 is 15 amino acids. The CDR3 spells CASSSPTGPTDTQYF. As DNA, the CDR3 is TGTGCCAGCAGCTCCCCCACAGGGCCAACAGATACGCAGTATTTT.

The chain combines TRBV28 with TRBJ1-5; no definite D call. The germline V gene has CDR1 MDHEN and CDR2 SYDVKM. The ends were cut back, 2 bases at V and 5 bases at J, with 10 bases in the middle. This CDR3 is built from 14 residues. The CDR3 protein is CASSLQNTYQPQHF. The CDR3 nucleotides read TGTGCCAGCAGTTTACAGAACACGTATCAGCCCCAGCATTTT.

A note on this clone: The same CDR3 arises from other DNA sequences in this sample as well. V is TRBV19 and J is TRBJ2-7; 7 bases agree with TRBD2. The germline CDR1 and CDR2 sequences are LNHDA and SQIVND (reference sequence). V lost 1 base to trimming and J lost 0 bases; unmatched junction nucleotides: 3. The CDR3 has 15 residues. CDR3 sequence (DNA): TGTGCCAGTAGTATAGGTGGCGGGAGCTCCTACGAGCAGTACTTC. Translation gives CASSIGGGSSYEQYF.

The J gene is TRBJ1-4, the V gene TRBV19; D unresolved. The V and J ends lost 3 bases and 0 bases respectively, with 8 bases between them. CDR1 is LNHDA, CDR2 SQIVND, per germline (reference sequence). CDR3 length: 15 amino acids. The CDR3: CASSIDRTTNEKLFF. Here the CDR3 DNA reads TGTGCCAGTAGTATCGATCGGACAACTAATGAAAAACTGTTTTTT.

The V gene is TRBV28, the J gene TRBJ2-1, with no clear D. V lost 3 bases to trimming and J lost 6 bases, with 6 bases between them. Germline V lookup: CDR1 MDHEN, CDR2 SYDVKM. This CDR3 has 12 residues. The CDR3 nucleotides are TGTGCCAGCAGTTTTACCGTCAATGAGCAGTTCTTC. Translating gives CASSFTVNEQFF.

V usage is TRBV28 and J usage is TRBJ2-1; D not certain. Trimming took 3 bases from V and 3 from J, leaving 6 bases between them. The germline V gene encodes CDR1 MDHEN and CDR2 SYDVKM. The CDR3 contains 13 residues. The CDR3 loop reads CASSFPNYNEQFF. The CDR3 DNA reads as TGTGCCAGCAGTTTCCCCAACTACAATGAGCAGTTCTTC.

The rearrangement links TRBV28 to TRBJ2-3, with TRBD2 identical over 11 bases. CDR3 length: 16 residues. Germline trimming cut 6 bases from V and 1 base from J; bases unmatched to any gene: 6. Germline V gene lookup returns CDR1 MDHEN and CDR2 SYDVKM. CDR3 coding DNA: TGTGCCAGCAGCGAAGGGACTAGCGGACGCACAGATACGCAGTATTTT. This encodes CASSEGTSGRTDTQYF. Full variable domain (rest looked up from reference TRBV28 and TRBJ2-3): DVKVTQSSRYLVKRTGEKVFLECVQDMDHENMFWYRQDPGLGLRLIYFSYDVKMKEKGDIPEGYSVSREKKERFSLILESASTNQTSMYLCASSEGTSGRTDTQYFGPGTRLTVL.

This rearrangement joins TRBV28 to TRBJ2-3, with 10 bases identical to TRBD2. Germline loops: CDR1 MDHEN, CDR2 SYDVKM. V was clipped by 4 bases and J by 4 bases; unmatched bases: 8. The CDR3 totals 16 residues. Written as DNA, the CDR3 is TGTGCCAGCAGTTCCCCCGCTAGCGGGGGAGCAGATACGCAGTATTTT. Translation gives CASSSPASGGADTQYF.

The chain couples TRBV11-1 to TRBJ2-5; weak D call: TRBD1 (6 bases). The J call may be incorrect, as the DNA end agrees better with TRBJ2-7. Germline V gene data show CDR1 as SGHAT and CDR2 as FQDESV (reference sequence). This CDR3 contains 15 residues. The CDR3 reads CASSYQGQSSYEQYF. DNA for the CDR3: TGTGCCAGCAGCTATCAAGGACAGTCCTCCTACGAGCAGTACTTC.